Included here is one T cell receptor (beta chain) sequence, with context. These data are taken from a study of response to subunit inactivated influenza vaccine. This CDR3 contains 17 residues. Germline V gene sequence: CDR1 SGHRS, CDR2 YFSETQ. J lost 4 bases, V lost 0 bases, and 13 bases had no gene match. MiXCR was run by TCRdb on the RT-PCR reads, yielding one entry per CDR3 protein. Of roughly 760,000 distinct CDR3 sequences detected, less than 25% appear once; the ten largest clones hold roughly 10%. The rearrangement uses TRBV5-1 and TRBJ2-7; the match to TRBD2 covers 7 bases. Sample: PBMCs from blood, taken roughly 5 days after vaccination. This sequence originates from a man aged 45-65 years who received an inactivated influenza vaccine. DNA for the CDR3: TGCGCCAGCAGCTTGGTCCCAACCGGGACTACAGCGTACGAGCAGTACTTC. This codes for CASSLVPTGTTAYEQYF.